Presented here are 16 T cell receptor beta chains from one specimen sequenced in a study of spatial heterogeneity in lung cancer. Time point of the sample: sample taken at primary tumor resection. Unsorted tumor, nontumor lung tissue or cryopreserved PBMC supplied the whole RNA. Each CDR3 protein is one row after TCRdb ran MiXCR on the 5' RACE reads. The table has around 11,000 distinct CDR3 sequences, less than 5% seen once; the top ten hold approximately 7.5%. Sequencing was performed on normal lung tissue next to the tumor, taken at surgery. All receptors come from a male donor with early-stage non-small cell lung cancer.

The table lists this clonotype with a few counts. The V and J genes are TRBV9 and TRBJ2-3; the D gene is possibly TRBD1 (5 bases). Trimming pared 6 bases from V and 2 bases from J, leaving 16 bases between. The length of the CDR3 is 15 residues. Germline loops: CDR1 SGDLS, CDR2 YYNGEE. The chain's CDR3 is CASNQRGGYTDTQYF. The DNA for the CDR3 is TGTGCCAGCAACCAAAGGGGTGGCTACACAGATACGCAGTATTTT.

J is TRBJ2-3 and V is TRBV18; D perhaps matches TRBD2 (5 bases). This CDR3 comprises 14 residues. Germline V gene lookup returns CDR1 KGHSH and CDR2 LQKENI. With 5 bases removed from V and 4 bases from J, the gap between germline ends came to 13 bases. The CDR3 reads CASSELEGSDTQYF. CDR3 nucleotides: TGTGCCAGCTCAGAGCTAGAGGGATCAGATACGCAGTATTTT.

This clonotype was seen ten or more times. The rearrangement joins TRBV7-8 to TRBJ2-3; the match to TRBD2 covers 9 bases. Germline V gives CDR1 SGHVS, CDR2 FQNEAQ. V dropped 3 bases and J dropped 6; count of bases not matched to a gene: 7. The CDR3 has 15 amino acids. CDR3 region: CASSFNSGGTDTQYF. The CDR3 DNA reads as TGTGCCAGCAGCTTTAATAGCGGGGGAACGGATACGCAGTATTTT.

This clonotype was counted many times. The chain carries TRBV4-1 and TRBJ1-1; no definite D call. CDR3 length: 15 amino acids. V was shortened by 1 base and J by 2 bases, with 11 bases between the two germline ends. CDR1 MGHRA and CDR2 YSYEKL come from the germline V gene. CDR3 in amino acids: CASSQGDASNTEAFF. The CDR3 DNA reads TGCGCCAGCAGCCAAGGAGACGCCTCTAACACTGAAGCTTTCTTT.

This clonotype appeared many times. The chain links TRBV29-1 to TRBJ2-1; a possible D gene is TRBD1 (6 bases). This CDR3 region has 14 residues. Trimming pared 7 bases from V and 5 bases from J, leaving 18 bases between. Per the germline V gene, CDR1 is SQVTM and CDR2 is ANQGSEA. The DNA of the CDR3 is TGCAGCGCGATAAGGGGGTTATCTAACAATGAGCAGTTCTTC. Amino acids: CSAIRGLSNNEQFF.

This clonotype was picked up a small number of times. The J gene is TRBJ2-7, the V gene TRBV5-1, with D maybe TRBD1 (6 bases). Germline CDR1 reads SGHRS; CDR2 reads YFSETQ. This CDR3 is 13 amino acids long. V was clipped by 5 bases and J by 5 bases, with 14 bases between them. The CDR3 sequence is CASSAQGLDEQYF. The CDR3 bases are TGCGCCAGCAGTGCCCAGGGGTTGGACGAGCAGTACTTC.

Many counts were recorded for this clonotype. The genes are TRBV27 and TRBJ2-7; TRBD1 agrees at 9 bases. CDR1 is MNHEY, CDR2 SMNVEV, per germline (reference sequence). There are 12 residues in the CDR3. With 8 bases clipped from V and 3 bases from J, the junction kept 2 bases outside the gene matches. The CDR3 loop reads CASWDRVYEQYF. For the CDR3, the DNA is TGTGCCAGCTGGGACAGGGTCTACGAGCAGTACTTC.

There are many counts of this clonotype. This chain joins TRBV5-1 and TRBJ1-6; 7 bases line up with TRBD1. The CDR3 covers 16 residues. V lost 4 bases and J lost 7; bases outside the gene matches: 11. CDR1 is SGHRS, CDR2 YFSETQ, per germline. CDR3 sequence (DNA): TGCGCCAGCAGCCCCAGCTCACAGGGGAAGAATTCACCCCTCCACTTT. It is translated as CASSPSSQGKNSPLHF.

This clonotype was detected ten times or more. The chain is built from TRBV6-5 and TRBJ1-1; 12 nucleotides line up with TRBD1. Germline V gene sequence: CDR1 MNHEY, CDR2 SVGAGI. The ends lost 5 bases at V and 0 bases at J; junction bases unmatched: 4. The CDR3 runs 16 residues. The CDR3 DNA is TGTGCCAGCAGTACCGGGACAGGGGGCTTGAACACTGAAGCTTTCTTT. As protein: CASSTGTGGLNTEAFF.

This clonotype was counted ten times or more. The chain links TRBV2 to TRBJ2-2; no definite D call. The CDR3 is 14 amino acids. Germline assignment: CDR1 SNHLY and CDR2 FYNNEI. Trimming cost V 4 bases and J 4 bases, with 10 bases left between them. This CDR3 is CASSVAAATGELFF. The DNA of the CDR3 is TGTGCCAGCAGTGTGGCGGCGGCCACCGGGGAGCTGTTTTTT.

This clonotype was recorded many times. The rearrangement joins TRBV7-2 to TRBJ2-3; D is possibly TRBD1 or TRBD2 (6 bases each). This CDR3 has 16 amino acids. The ends were cut back, 2 bases at V and 3 bases at J, with 15 bases in the middle. Germline loops: CDR1 SGHTA, CDR2 FQGNSA. CDR3 sequence: CASSLRSRGGTDTQYF. As DNA, the CDR3 is TGTGCCAGCAGCTTACGTAGCAGGGGAGGTACAGATACGCAGTATTTT.

This clonotype was counted ten times or more. CDR3 DNA sequence: TGTGCCAGCAGCTTAAGCCACGGAAGCAATCAGCCCCAGCATTTT. Amino acid sequence: CASSLSHGSNQPQHF. V and J are TRBV7-6 and TRBJ1-5; D gene uncertain. The V gene's germline CDR1 is SGHVS and CDR2 FNYEAQ. The CDR3 is 15 residues long. Trimming removed 2 bases at V and 1 base at J, with 9 bases between.

This clonotype was observed many times. The rearrangement links TRBV4-2 to TRBJ2-1; 8 nucleotides align to TRBD2. Germline loops: CDR1 LGHNA, CDR2 YNFKEQ. V gave up 4 bases and J gave up 8 bases; unmatched junction bases: 16. The CDR3 contains 17 residues. The CDR3 reads CASSPKSGTRGPDEQFF. As DNA, the CDR3 is TGTGCCAGCAGCCCAAAAAGCGGGACTAGGGGTCCCGATGAGCAGTTCTTC.

Judged by abundance, this clonotype is medium-sized. The chain couples TRBV12-3 or TRBV12-4 to TRBJ1-6, with 9 bases lining up with TRBD1. V was clipped by 3 bases and J by 10 bases; unmatched bases: 7. This CDR3 has 15 amino acids. The CDR3 DNA sequence: TGTGCCAGCAGTTTGAGACAGGGGGGACGGTCACCCCTCCACTTT. It codes for CASSLRQGGRSPLHF.

This clonotype is termed medium-sized (0.01 to 0.1%). The rearrangement joins TRBV6-4 to TRBJ1-2, with unresolved D. The CDR3 spans 16 residues. CDR1 MRHNA and CDR2 SNTAGT come from the germline V gene. Trimming cost V 7 bases and J 3 bases, with 21 bases left between them. This chain's CDR3 is CASTYRIGPGDYGYTF. The CDR3 coding sequence is TGTGCCAGCACCTACCGAATAGGGCCCGGAGACTATGGCTACACCTTC.

As concerns this clonotype: This could be a read error, since a much larger clone is one nucleotide away. This chain links TRBV4-1 with TRBJ1-1; perhaps TRBD1 as D (5 bases). The CDR3 is 14 residues long. Trimming cost V 3 bases and J 7 bases, with 15 bases left between them. Germline CDR1 is MGHRA and CDR2 is YSYEKL. The CDR3 bases are TGCGCCAGCAGCCATGAATCAGGGCTCCTTGAAGCTTTCTTT. Translation: CASSHESGLLEAFF.